This passage covers 20 T cell receptor beta chains from one sample sequenced in a study of blood T cells in healthy people across ages. Next came a second PCR, run for about 6 to 12 cycles, which used a sample-barcoded 5' primer along with a J-beta primer mix. TCRdb recomputed calls from the 5' RACE reads with MiXCR, one row per CDR3 protein. The table has almost 550,000 distinct CDR3 sequences, 20% to 30% seen once. The same data also contributed to another study, on T cells of mothers and their children.

Sequenced material: blood. Every receptor here comes from a boy aged 10-17 years in good health.

At least ten counts were recorded for this clonotype. The chain is built from TRBV6-5 and TRBJ2-5, with no clear D. The DNA end lines up better with TRBJ2-1; the J call may be wrong. Germline V gene lookup returns CDR1 MNHEY and CDR2 SVGAGI. The CDR3 runs to 11 residues. The CDR3 bases are TGTGCCAGCAGTTACTCACATGAGCAGTTCTTC. Encoded protein: CASSYSHEQFF.

The V and J genes are TRBV20-1 and TRBJ2-5; TRBD2 agrees at 14 bases. Unmatched junction bases numbered 15, after V lost 5 bases and J lost 1 base. Looked up from germline, CDR1 is DFQATT and CDR2 is SNEGSKA (reference sequence). The CDR3 loop spans 19 amino acids. CDR3 in amino acids: CSADSWTSGRYSGQETQYF. Here the CDR3 DNA reads TGCAGTGCTGACTCCTGGACTAGCGGGAGGTATAGCGGCCAAGAGACCCAGTACTTC.

This clonotype was observed once. One junction end does not reproduce the germline sequence, and a read error may be involved. The chain has TRBV5-1 and TRBJ1-1; TRBD1 might be the D (5 bases). This CDR3 is 13 amino acids long. CDR1 is SGHRS and CDR2 is YFSETQ in the germline V gene. The CDR3 DNA reads as TGCGCCGGCAGGGAGACGGGGAACACTGAAGCTTTCTTT. This codes for CAGRETGNTEAFF.

The rearrangement links TRBV14 to TRBJ2-2, with a possible D match to TRBD1 (6 bases). Between the trimmed V and J ends, which lost 1 base and 4 bases, there was a span of 19 bases. Germline V gene lookup returns CDR1 SGHDN and CDR2 FVKESK. The CDR3 length is 18 residues. This CDR3 reads CASSQGGLVVRGTGELFF. CDR3 sequence (DNA): TGTGCCAGCAGCCAAGGGGGGCTAGTGGTTCGCGGCACCGGGGAGCTGTTTTTT.

This clonotype showed up just a few times. The V and J genes are TRBV7-9 and TRBJ1-1; weak D call: TRBD1 (5 bases). There are 17 residues in the CDR3. Trimming left V 0 bases short and J 2 bases short, with 16 bases between. CDR1 SEHNR and CDR2 FQNEAQ come from the germline V gene (reference sequence). CDR3 DNA: TGTGCCAGCAGCTTAGCGTCATTAAGTCAGGGTAACACTGAAGCTTTCTTT. This encodes CASSLASLSQGNTEAFF.

This clonotype was seen a handful of times. This rearrangement joins TRBV7-9 to TRBJ2-5; D is unclear. The end of the DNA is better explained by TRBJ2-7, so the J call may be wrong. CDR1 and CDR2 from the germline V gene are SEHNR and FQNEAQ (reference sequence). The CDR3 sequence is 17 residues long. CDR3 region: CASGPPGHPVTAYEQYF. The CDR3 DNA follows: TGTGCCAGCGGTCCCCCGGGCCACCCCGTGACCGCCTACGAGCAGTACTTC.

The chain recombines TRBV4-1 with TRBJ1-5; possible D gene TRBD1, 6 bases. Trimming removed 1 base at V and 7 bases at J, with 14 bases between. Germline CDR1 MGHRA, CDR2 YSYEKL. This CDR3 contains 15 residues. This chain's CDR3 is CASSQVWEGGQPQHF. CDR3 coding DNA: TGCGCCAGCAGCCAAGTATGGGAAGGGGGACAGCCCCAGCATTTT.

The chain recombines TRBV28 with TRBJ2-5, with 8 nucleotides matching TRBD1. The V segment lost 1 base and the J segment 0 bases; nucleotides outside the gene matches: 7. Germline loops: CDR1 MDHEN, CDR2 SYDVKM. This CDR3 spans 17 amino acids. The CDR3 region has the DNA TGTGCCAGCAGTTTATACCCACAGGGGGGTAACCAAGAGACCCAGTACTTC. Amino acid sequence: CASSLYPQGGNQETQYF. Supplemented by reference TRBV28 and TRBJ2-5, the full variable domain reads DVKVTQSSRYLVKRTGEKVFLECVQDMDHENMFWYRQDPGLGLRLIYFSYDVKMKEKGDIPEGYSVSREKKERFSLILESASTNQTSMYLCASSLYPQGGNQETQYFGPGTRLLVL.

The chain carries TRBV30 and TRBJ1-3; D remains ambiguous. The CDR3 totals 14 residues. Between the trimmed V and J ends, which lost 0 bases and 4 bases, there was a span of 10 bases. Germline V gives CDR1 GTSNPN, CDR2 SVGIG (reference sequence). The CDR3 loop reads CAWSVWYFGNTIYF. As DNA, the CDR3 is TGTGCCTGGAGTGTTTGGTACTTCGGAAACACCATATATTTT.

The chain employs TRBV7-2 and TRBJ1-4; weak D call: TRBD1 (6 bases). V lost 3 bases, J lost 8 bases, and 16 bases lay in between. Germline V lookup: CDR1 SGHTA, CDR2 FQGNSA. This CDR3 is 15 amino acids long. CDR3 in amino acids: CASSLGGHTGEKLFF. The CDR3 nucleotides read TGTGCCAGCAGCTTGGGGGGCCACACGGGGGAAAAACTGTTTTTT.

This rearrangement joins TRBV7-2 to TRBJ2-3; D possibly uses TRBD1 or TRBD2 (6 bases each). The germline V gene has CDR1 SGHTA and CDR2 FQGNSA. This CDR3 has 15 residues. V was pared by 7 bases and J by 5 bases, with 19 bases between. CDR3 sequence (DNA): TGTGCCAGCACTGAATGGGGGGCCCGGGGAGATACGCAGTATTTT. Its protein is CASTEWGARGDTQYF.

This clonotype turned up a few times. This chain joins TRBV5-1 and TRBJ2-5; D perhaps matches TRBD1 (6 bases). The DNA matches TRBJ2-1 better at its end, which makes the J call doubtful. The CDR3 is 14 amino acids. Per germline, CDR1 SGHRS and CDR2 YFSETQ. The CDR3 DNA is TGCGCCAGCAGCTTAGGAGACAGGACGGATGAGCAGTTCTTC. This gives the protein CASSLGDRTDEQFF.

The chain combines TRBV20-1 with TRBJ2-2; a weak D match, TRBD2 (6 bases). From germline, CDR1 is DFQATT and CDR2 SNEGSKA (reference sequence). V dropped 6 bases and J dropped 3 bases, with 11 bases sitting between them. This CDR3 spans 13 amino acids. CDR3: CSATGTYTGELFF. The CDR3 coding sequence is TGCAGTGCAACCGGGACTTACACCGGGGAGCTGTTTTTT.

This rearrangement joins TRBV7-9 to TRBJ1-4; 7 nucleotides align to TRBD1. The V segment lost 4 bases and the J segment 7 bases; nucleotides outside the gene matches: 6. The CDR3 length is 14 residues. The germline V gene has CDR1 SEHNR and CDR2 FQNEAQ (reference sequence). The CDR3 spells CASSSGGYGEKLFF. The CDR3 DNA sequence: TGTGCCAGCAGCTCAGGGGGTTACGGTGAAAAACTGTTTTTT.

The chain carries TRBV29-1 and TRBJ1-1; D gene uncertain. CDR1 is SQVTM and CDR2 is ANQGSEA in the germline V gene. The CDR3 consists of 16 residues. Trimming removed 0 bases at V and 7 bases at J, with 21 bases between. The CDR3 DNA reads as TGCAGCGTTGAAGATGCTTTTTCTGGCAGCTCCTTTGAAGCTTTCTTT. Translating it yields CSVEDAFSGSSFEAFF.

V gene TRBV6-2 or TRBV6-3 combines with J gene TRBJ2-7; 8 bases agree with TRBD2. CDR1 and CDR2 (germline): MNHEY, SVGEGT. The ends lost 5 bases at V and 3 bases at J; junction bases unmatched: 6. This CDR3 region has 14 residues. CDR3 nucleotides: TGTGCCAGCAGTAGTAGCGGGATATACTACGAGCAGTACTTC. Its protein product is CASSSSGIYYEQYF.

The chain recombines TRBV5-1 with TRBJ2-5; a weak D match, TRBD1 (6 bases). The V gene's germline CDR1 is SGHRS and CDR2 YFSETQ. CDR3 length equals 14 residues. V shed 4 bases and J shed 4 bases, with 14 bases lying between them. In nucleotides, the CDR3 is TGCGCCAGCAGCCCACTCGACAGGACAGAGACCCAGTACTTC. Translated, it gives CASSPLDRTETQYF. Filled out from reference TRBV5-1 and TRBJ2-5, the complete variable domain reads KAGVTQTPRYLIKTRGQQVTLSCSPISGHRSVSWYQQTPGQGLQFLFEYFSETQRNKGNFPGRFSGRQFSNSRSEMNVSTLELGDSALYLCASSPLDRTETQYFGPGTRLLVL.

This chain uses TRBV3-1 with TRBJ2-5; TRBD2 agrees at 10 bases. Matching the DNA end better, TRBJ2-7 makes the J call doubtful. Per germline, CDR1 LGHDT and CDR2 YNNKEL (reference sequence). The CDR3 totals 16 residues. CDR3 nucleotides: TGTGCCAGCAGCCCCAATCCTAGCGGGGGAGGATACGAGCAGTACTTC. Its protein is CASSPNPSGGGYEQYF.

The rearrangement links TRBV5-6 to TRBJ2-7; the D gene is possibly TRBD1 (5 bases). Germline V gene data show CDR1 as SGHDT and CDR2 as YYEEEE. CDR3 length: 15 residues. Between the trimmed V and J ends, which lost 2 bases and 6 bases, there was a span of 18 bases. CDR3: CASSLGVGRASEQYF. The CDR3 DNA follows: TGTGCCAGCAGCTTAGGTGTTGGCAGGGCGTCCGAGCAGTACTTC.

The chain employs TRBV27 and TRBJ2-1; 7 nucleotides align to TRBD1. The ends lost 6 bases at V and 5 bases at J; junction bases unmatched: 10. Per germline, CDR1 MNHEY and CDR2 SMNVEV (reference sequence). This CDR3 has 15 amino acids. CDR3: CASRSDRVGDNEQFF. For the CDR3, the DNA is TGTGCCAGCAGATCAGACAGGGTGGGGGACAATGAGCAGTTCTTC.